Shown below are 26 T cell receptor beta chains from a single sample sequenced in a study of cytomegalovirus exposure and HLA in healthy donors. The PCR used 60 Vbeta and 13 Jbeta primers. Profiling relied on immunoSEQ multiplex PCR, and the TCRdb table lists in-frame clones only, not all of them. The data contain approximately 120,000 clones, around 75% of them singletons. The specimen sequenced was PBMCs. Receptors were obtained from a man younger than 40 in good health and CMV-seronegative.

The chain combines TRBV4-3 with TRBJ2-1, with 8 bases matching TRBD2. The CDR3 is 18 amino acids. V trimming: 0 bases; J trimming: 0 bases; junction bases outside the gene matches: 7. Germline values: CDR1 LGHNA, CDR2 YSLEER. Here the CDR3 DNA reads TGCGCCAGCAGCCAAGATCCCCCGCGGGAGGTCTCCTACAATGAGCAGTTCTTC. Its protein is CASSQDPPREVSYNEQFF.

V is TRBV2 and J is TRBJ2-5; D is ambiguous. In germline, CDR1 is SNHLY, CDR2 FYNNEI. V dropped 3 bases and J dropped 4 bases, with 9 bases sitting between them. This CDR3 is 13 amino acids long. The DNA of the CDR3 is TGTGCCAGCAGTGAGAGAGTAAGAGAGACCCAGTACTTC. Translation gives CASSERVRETQYF.

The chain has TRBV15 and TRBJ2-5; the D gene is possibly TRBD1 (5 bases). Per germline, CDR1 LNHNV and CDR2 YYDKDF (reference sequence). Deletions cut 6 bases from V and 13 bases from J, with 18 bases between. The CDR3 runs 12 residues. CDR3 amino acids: CATRGTGDLGYF. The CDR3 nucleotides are TGTGCCACCAGGGGTACAGGCGATCTCGGGTACTTC. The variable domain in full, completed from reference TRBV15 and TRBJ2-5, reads DAMVIQNPRYQVTQFGKPVTLSCSQTLNHNVMYWYQQKSSQAPKLLFHYYDKDFNNEADTPDNFQSRRPNTSFCFLDIRSPGLGDTAMYLCATRGTGDLGYFGPGTRLLVL.

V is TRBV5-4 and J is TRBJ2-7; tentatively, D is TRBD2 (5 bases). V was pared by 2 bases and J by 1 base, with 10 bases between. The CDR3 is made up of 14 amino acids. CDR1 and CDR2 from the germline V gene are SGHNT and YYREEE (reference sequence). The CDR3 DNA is TGTGCCAGCAGCTTATCCTCGGGGTCCTACGAGCAGTACTTC. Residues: CASSLSSGSYEQYF.

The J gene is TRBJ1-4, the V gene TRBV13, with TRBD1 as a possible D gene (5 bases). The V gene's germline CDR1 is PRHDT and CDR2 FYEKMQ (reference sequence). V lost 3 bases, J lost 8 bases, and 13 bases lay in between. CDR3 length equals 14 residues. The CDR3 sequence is CASSFDRKREKLFF. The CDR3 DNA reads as TGTGCCAGCAGCTTCGACAGAAAAAGGGAAAAACTGTTTTTT.

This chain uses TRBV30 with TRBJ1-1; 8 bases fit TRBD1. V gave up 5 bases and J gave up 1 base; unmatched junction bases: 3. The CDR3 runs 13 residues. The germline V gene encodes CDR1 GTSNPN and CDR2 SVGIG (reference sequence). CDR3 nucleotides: TGTGCCTGGCGACAGGGGTCGAACACTGAAGCTTTCTTT. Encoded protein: CAWRQGSNTEAFF.

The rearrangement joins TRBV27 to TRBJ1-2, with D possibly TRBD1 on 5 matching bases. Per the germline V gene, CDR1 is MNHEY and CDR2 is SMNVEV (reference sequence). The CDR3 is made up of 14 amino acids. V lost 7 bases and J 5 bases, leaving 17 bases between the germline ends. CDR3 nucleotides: TGTGCCAGCAAGCCCCGCGGGGCCGAGTATGGCTACACCTTC. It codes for CASKPRGAEYGYTF.

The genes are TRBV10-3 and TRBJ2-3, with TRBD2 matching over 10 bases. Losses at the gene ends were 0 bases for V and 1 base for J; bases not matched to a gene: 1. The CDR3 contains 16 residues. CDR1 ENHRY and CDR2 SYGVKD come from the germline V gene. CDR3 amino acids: CAISESSGGRTDTQYF. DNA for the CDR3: TGTGCCATCAGTGAGTCTAGCGGGGGGCGCACAGATACGCAGTATTTT.

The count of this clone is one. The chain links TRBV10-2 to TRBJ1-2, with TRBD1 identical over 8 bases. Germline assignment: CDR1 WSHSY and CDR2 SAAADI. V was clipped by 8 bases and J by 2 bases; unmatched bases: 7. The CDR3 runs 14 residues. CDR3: CASGSGQENYGYTF. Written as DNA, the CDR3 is TGCGCCAGCGGCTCGGGACAGGAGAACTATGGCTACACCTTC.

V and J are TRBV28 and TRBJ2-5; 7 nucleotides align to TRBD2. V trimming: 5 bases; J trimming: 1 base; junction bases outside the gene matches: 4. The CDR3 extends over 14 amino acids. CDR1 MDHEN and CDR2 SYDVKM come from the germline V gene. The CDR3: CASSPQRGQETQYF. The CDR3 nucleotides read TGTGCCAGCAGTCCCCAGCGGGGCCAAGAGACCCAGTACTTC.

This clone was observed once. This chain's CDR3 is CASVNQGGGPNTQYF. DNA for the CDR3: TGTGCCAGCGTAAACCAGGGCGGGGGGCCTAATACGCAGTATTTT. The J gene is TRBJ2-3, the V gene TRBV6-1; 8 bases line up with TRBD2. The germline V gene has CDR1 MNHNS and CDR2 SASEGT. The CDR3 loop spans 15 amino acids. The J segment lost 7 bases and the V segment lost 8 bases, leaving 14 bases of the junction unmatched.

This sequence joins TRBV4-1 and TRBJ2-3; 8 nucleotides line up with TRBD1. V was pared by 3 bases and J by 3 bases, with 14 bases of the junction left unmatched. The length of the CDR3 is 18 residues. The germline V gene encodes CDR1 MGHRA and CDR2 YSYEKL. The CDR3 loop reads CASSHASGQGAPTDTQYF. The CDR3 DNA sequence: TGCGCCAGCAGCCACGCAAGTGGGCAGGGGGCCCCTACAGATACGCAGTATTTT.

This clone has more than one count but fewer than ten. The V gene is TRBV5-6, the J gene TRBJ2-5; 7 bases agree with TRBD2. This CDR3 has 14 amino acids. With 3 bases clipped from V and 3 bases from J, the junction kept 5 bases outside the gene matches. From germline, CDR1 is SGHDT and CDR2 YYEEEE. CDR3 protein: CASSSGTIKETQYF. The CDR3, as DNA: TGTGCCAGCAGCTCCGGGACTATAAAAGAGACCCAGTACTTC.

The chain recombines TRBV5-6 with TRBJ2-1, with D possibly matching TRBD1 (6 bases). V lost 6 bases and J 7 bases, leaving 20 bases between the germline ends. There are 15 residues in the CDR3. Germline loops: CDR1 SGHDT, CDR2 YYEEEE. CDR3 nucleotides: TGTGCCAGCACCCGAGCAGTCTTAAGGGGGAATGAGCAGTTCTTC. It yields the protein CASTRAVLRGNEQFF.

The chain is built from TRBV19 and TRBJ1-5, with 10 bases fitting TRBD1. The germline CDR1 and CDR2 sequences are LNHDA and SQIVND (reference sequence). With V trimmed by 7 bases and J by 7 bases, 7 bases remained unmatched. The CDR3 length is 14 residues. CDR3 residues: CASNPGQGYQPQHF. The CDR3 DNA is TGTGCCAGTAACCCGGGACAGGGGTACCAGCCCCAGCATTTT.

This CDR3 reads CASSFLEGGRDEQYF. In DNA, the CDR3 is TGTGCCAGCAGTTTCCTGGAAGGGGGTCGGGACGAGCAGTACTTC. The V gene is TRBV28, the J gene TRBJ2-7, with a possible D match to TRBD1 (6 bases). The CDR3 extends over 15 amino acids. Trimming removed 3 bases from V and 5 bases from J, with 17 bases in between. CDR1 and CDR2 (germline): MDHEN, SYDVKM.

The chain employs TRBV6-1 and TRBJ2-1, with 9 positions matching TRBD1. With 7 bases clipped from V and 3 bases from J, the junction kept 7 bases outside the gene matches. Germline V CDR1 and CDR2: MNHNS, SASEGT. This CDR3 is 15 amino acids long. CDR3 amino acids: CASTKGQGDYNEQFF. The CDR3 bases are TGTGCCAGCACCAAGGGACAGGGAGACTACAATGAGCAGTTCTTC.

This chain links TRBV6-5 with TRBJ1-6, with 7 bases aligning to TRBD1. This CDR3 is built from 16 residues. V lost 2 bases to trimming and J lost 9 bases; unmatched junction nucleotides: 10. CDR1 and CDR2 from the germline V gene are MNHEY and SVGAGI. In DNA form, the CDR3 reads TGTGCCAGCAGTTACGGATCCCCTCAGGGGGGTTCACCCCTCCACTTT. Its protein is CASSYGSPQGGSPLHF.

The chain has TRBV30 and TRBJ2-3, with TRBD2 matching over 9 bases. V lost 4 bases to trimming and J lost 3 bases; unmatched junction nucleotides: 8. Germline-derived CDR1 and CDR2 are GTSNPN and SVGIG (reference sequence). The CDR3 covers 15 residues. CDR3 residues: CAWTELAGLTDTQYF. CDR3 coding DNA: TGTGCCTGGACGGAGCTAGCGGGGTTAACAGATACGCAGTATTTT.

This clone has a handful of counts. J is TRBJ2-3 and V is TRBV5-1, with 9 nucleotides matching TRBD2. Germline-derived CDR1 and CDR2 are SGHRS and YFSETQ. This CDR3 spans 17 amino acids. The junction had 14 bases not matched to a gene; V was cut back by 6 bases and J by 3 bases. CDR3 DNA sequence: TGCGCCAGCACCCCCCAACCGATAGCGGGAGTAACAGATACGCAGTATTTT. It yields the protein CASTPQPIAGVTDTQYF.

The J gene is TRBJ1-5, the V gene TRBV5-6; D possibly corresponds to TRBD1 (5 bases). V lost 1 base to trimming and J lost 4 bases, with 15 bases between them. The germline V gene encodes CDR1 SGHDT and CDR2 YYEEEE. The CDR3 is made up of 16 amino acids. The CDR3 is CASSLLVGEGNQPQHF. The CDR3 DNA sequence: TGTGCCAGCAGCTTGCTGGTAGGGGAAGGGAATCAGCCCCAGCATTTT. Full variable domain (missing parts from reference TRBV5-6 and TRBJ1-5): DAGVTQSPTHLIKTRGQQVTLRCSPKSGHDTVSWYQQALGQGPQFIFQYYEEEERQRGNFPDRFSGHQFPNYSSELNVNALLLGDSALYLCASSLLVGEGNQPQHFGDGTRLSIL.

This CDR3 is CASSPSRDRSFYGYTF. DNA for the CDR3: TGTGCCAGCAGTCCGTCCCGGGACAGGTCCTTCTATGGCTACACCTTC. This chain joins TRBV28 and TRBJ1-2; 8 positions agree with TRBD1. The CDR3 runs 16 residues. Germline CDR1 reads MDHEN; CDR2 reads SYDVKM. V shed 5 bases, J shed 4 bases, and the junction held 12 bases outside the gene matches.

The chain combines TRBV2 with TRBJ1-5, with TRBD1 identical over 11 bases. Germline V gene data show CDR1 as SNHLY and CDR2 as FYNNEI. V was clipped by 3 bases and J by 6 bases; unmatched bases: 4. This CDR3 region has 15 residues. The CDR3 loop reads CASSDEGTGGQPQHF. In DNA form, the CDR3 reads TGTGCCAGCAGTGATGAGGGGACAGGGGGTCAGCCCCAGCATTTT.

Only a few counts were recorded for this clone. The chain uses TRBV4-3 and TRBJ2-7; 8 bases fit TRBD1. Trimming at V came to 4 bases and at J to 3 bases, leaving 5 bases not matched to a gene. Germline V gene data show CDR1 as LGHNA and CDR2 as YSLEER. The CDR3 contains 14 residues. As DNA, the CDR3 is TGCGCCAGCAGCCCAGGGGGCCCGAGCTACGAGCAGTACTTC. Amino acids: CASSPGGPSYEQYF.

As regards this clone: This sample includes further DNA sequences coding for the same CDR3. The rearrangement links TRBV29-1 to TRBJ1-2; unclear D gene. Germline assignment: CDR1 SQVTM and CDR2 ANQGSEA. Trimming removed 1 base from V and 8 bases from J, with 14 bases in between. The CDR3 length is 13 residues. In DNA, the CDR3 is TGCAGCGTTGAAGGGGGTCGGGGATACGGCTACACCTTC. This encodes CSVEGGRGYGYTF.

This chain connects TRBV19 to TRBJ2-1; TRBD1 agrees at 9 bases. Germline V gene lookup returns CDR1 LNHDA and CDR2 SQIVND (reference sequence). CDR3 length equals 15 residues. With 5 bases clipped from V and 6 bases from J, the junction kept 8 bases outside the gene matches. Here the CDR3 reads CASSFLGTGSNEQFF. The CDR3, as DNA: TGTGCCAGTAGTTTTCTCGGGACAGGGAGCAATGAGCAGTTCTTC.